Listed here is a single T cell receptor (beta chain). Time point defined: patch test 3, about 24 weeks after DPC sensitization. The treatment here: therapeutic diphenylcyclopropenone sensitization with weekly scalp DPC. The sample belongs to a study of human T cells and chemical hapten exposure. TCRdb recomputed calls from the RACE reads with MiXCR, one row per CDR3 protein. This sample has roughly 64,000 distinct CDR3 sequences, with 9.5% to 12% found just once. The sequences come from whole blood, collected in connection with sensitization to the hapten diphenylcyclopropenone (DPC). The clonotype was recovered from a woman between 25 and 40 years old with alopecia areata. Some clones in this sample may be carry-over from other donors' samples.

The CDR3 region is CASSLETRGFTEAFF. In DNA, the CDR3 is TGCGCCAGCAGCTTGGAGACCAGAGGGTTCACTGAAGCTTTCTTT. The chain is built from TRBV5-1 and TRBJ1-1; D gene unclear. The V end was cut by 0 bases, the J end by 4 bases, with 13 bases between. The CDR3 spans 15 residues. The germline CDR1 and CDR2 sequences are SGHRS and YFSETQ.